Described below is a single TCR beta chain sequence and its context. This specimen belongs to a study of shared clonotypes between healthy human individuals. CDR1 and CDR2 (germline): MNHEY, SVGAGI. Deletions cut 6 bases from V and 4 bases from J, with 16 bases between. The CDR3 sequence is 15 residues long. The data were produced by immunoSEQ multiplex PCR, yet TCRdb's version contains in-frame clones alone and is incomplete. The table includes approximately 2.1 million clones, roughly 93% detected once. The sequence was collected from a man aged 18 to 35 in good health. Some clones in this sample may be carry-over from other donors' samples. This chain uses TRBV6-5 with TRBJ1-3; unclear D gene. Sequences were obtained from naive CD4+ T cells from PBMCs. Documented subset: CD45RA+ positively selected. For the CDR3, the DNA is TGTGCCAGCAGCACCCATGGGGTGCCCGGAAACACCATATATTTT. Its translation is CASSTHGVPGNTIYF.